A selection of T cell receptor beta chains follows, all from one sample in a study of shared clonotypes between healthy human individuals. Sequencing was performed with immunoSEQ multiplex PCR; in TCRdb, only in-frame clones are kept and a portion is missing. The data show roughly 1,100,000 clones, about 76% seen once. The sequenced sample was memory CD4+ T cells sorted from blood. These receptors came from a man aged 18 to 35 in good health. Each CDR3 is given with its conserved first and last residue. A D gene is named only where the DNA matches it firmly. A clone size is listed for some rows: how often the clone was seen (once, few, many), or a class if it is expanded.

V: TRBV29-1; size: -; J: TRBJ2-3; D: TRBD2; CDR3: CSVEIAGADTQYF
V: TRBV7-7; size: many; J: TRBJ2-5; D: -; CDR3: CASSLRVQETQYF
V: TRBV7-9; size: -; J: TRBJ2-2; D: -; CDR3: CASSLVHGELFF
V: TRBV6-1; size: once; J: TRBJ1-3; D: -; CDR3: CASSEHPYSGNTIYF
V: TRBV6-6; size: -; J: TRBJ1-2; D: TRBD1; CDR3: CATARGRSYGYTF
V: TRBV18; size: -; J: TRBJ1-2; D: -; CDR3: CASSPDRSNYGYTF
V: TRBV10-1; size: -; J: TRBJ2-5; D: TRBD2; CDR3: CASSPGGHGQETQYF
V: TRBV5-1; size: -; J: TRBJ1-1; D: -; CDR3: CASSSTLVNTEAFF
V: TRBV7-2; size: few; J: TRBJ2-3; D: TRBD2; CDR3: CASSYRTSGRARTDTQYF
V: TRBV5-4; size: -; J: TRBJ2-5; D: -; CDR3: CASSLVPHLAETQYF
V: TRBV30; size: -; J: TRBJ2-2; D: TRBD1; CDR3: CAALTGGVNTGELFF
V: TRBV19; size: -; J: TRBJ2-7; D: -; CDR3: CASTPTRTVTYEQYF
V: TRBV7-2; size: -; J: TRBJ2-3; D: -; CDR3: CASSFYSTDTQYF
V: TRBV6-6; size: -; J: TRBJ2-5; D: -; CDR3: CASRDPQETQYF